A selection of T cell receptor beta chains follows, all from one sample in a study of identical twins. TCRdb reprocessed the 5' RACE reads via MiXCR and lists one record per CDR3 protein. The table lists 400,000 to 650,000 distinct CDR3 sequences, approximately 22% of them singletons. The same sample was also used in a study of T cells expressing NK-cell markers.

The sequenced sample was CD4+ T cells sorted from blood. The origin of the receptors is a woman aged 18-30 years in good health. CDR3s include the opening cysteine and the closing phenylalanine or tryptophan. The order of the fields is D gene, clone size, J gene, V gene, CDR3 DNA, CDR3 protein. D genes are given only for firm matches. The size field is filled for only some rows; it gives once, few, many or a size class.

TRBD1	few	TRBJ1-2	TRBV6-4	TGTGCCAGCAGTGCCACAGGGGACTATGGCTACACCTTC	CASSATGDYGYTF
TRBD2	few	TRBJ2-1	TRBV12-3/TRBV12-4	TGTGCCAGCAGGGAGGGACTAGCGGGAGAGGGGGCCAATGAGCAGTTCTTC	CASREGLAGEGANEQFF
TRBD2	many	TRBJ2-2	TRBV7-2	TGTGCCAGCAGCGTGAGAGCGGGAGGCACCGGGGAGCTGTTTTTT	CASSVRAGGTGELFF
-	few	TRBJ1-2	TRBV6-1	TGTGCCAGCTGCCTTCGGCCGGGCGACTATGGCTACACCTTC	CASCLRPGDYGYTF
TRBD2	few	TRBJ2-5	TRBV4-2	TGTGCCAGCAGCCAAGAGGGACTAGCGGGGGGACGACTGCAAGAGACCCAGTACTTC	CASSQEGLAGGRLQETQYF
-	-	TRBJ1-6	TRBV11-2	TGTGCCAGCAGCTTATCGGTTGGGAATTCACCCCTCCACTTT	CASSLSVGNSPLHF
TRBD2	few	TRBJ2-1	TRBV20-1	TGCAGTGCTAGCGGGAGGGCTGTAGATGAGCAGTTCTTC	CSASGRAVDEQFF
-	-	TRBJ2-7	TRBV6-1	TGTGCCAGCAGACCCCGTATCGGGGTATTCAACTCCGAGCAGTACTTC	CASRPRIGVFNSEQYF
TRBD2	-	TRBJ2-1	TRBV15	TGTGCCACCAGCAGAGAGGTGCTAGCGGGAGCCGGCGAGCAGTTCTTC	CATSREVLAGAGEQFF
-	-	TRBJ1-4	TRBV20-1	TGCAGTGCTAGAGACACCACAGGGCTGGGACTGTTTTTT	CSARDTTGLGLFF
TRBD1	-	TRBJ1-1	TRBV6-1	TGTGCCAGCAGGTTTACCCGGGACAGGGAACCTGAAGCTTTCTTT	CASRFTRDREPEAFF
-	few	TRBJ2-7	TRBV7-2	TGTGCCAGCAGCTTAGGTGGTAGACCGTTCCACGAGCAGTACTTC	CASSLGGRPFHEQYF
TRBD2	-	TRBJ2-5	TRBV2	TGTGCCAGCAGTAAAGCGGGACTACCTTCGGGGACCCAGTACTTC	CASSKAGLPSGTQYF
-	once	TRBJ2-1	TRBV30	TGTGCCTGGACTAGTTATGGAAATGAGCAGTTCTTC	CAWTSYGNEQFF
-	-	TRBJ2-6	TRBV10-3	TGTGCCCTCAGGGCGGAGCACGGGACCTCTGGGGCCAACGTCCTGACTTTC	CALRAEHGTSGANVLTF
-	-	TRBJ2-3	TRBV12-3/TRBV12-4	TGTGCCAGCAGCCTTCAAACAGGAAGCACAGATACGCAGTATTTT	CASSLQTGSTDTQYF
TRBD2	few	TRBJ2-2	TRBV10-3	TGTGCCATCAGGACTAGCGGGACCCTGAACACCGGGGAGCTGTTTTTT	CAIRTSGTLNTGELFF
TRBD2	few	TRBJ2-1	TRBV11-2	TGTGCCAGCAGCCGGCAGGGGACTAGCGGACACAATGAGCAGTTCTTC	CASSRQGTSGHNEQFF
-	once	TRBJ1-1	TRBV6-2/TRBV6-3	TGTGCCAGCAGTCGACAGTCAAAGGAGGCTTTCTTT	CASSRQSKEAFF
TRBD1	-	TRBJ2-1	TRBV20-1	TGCAGTGCCAGGGGGTTAGCTGAGCAGTTCTTC	CSARGLAEQFF
TRBD1	few	TRBJ1-1	TRBV20-1	TGCAGTGCTAGTCAGGGGGCAAGGACTGAAGCTTTCTTT	CSASQGARTEAFF
-	-	TRBJ1-1	TRBV7-3	TGTGCCAGCAGCAAAGGGAAAGGCGCTGAAGCTTTCTTT	CASSKGKGAEAFF
TRBD1	few	TRBJ2-2	TRBV5-1	TGCGCCAGCAGCCTGGACAGGGGGAACACCGGGGAGCTGTTTTTT	CASSLDRGNTGELFF
TRBD1	few	TRBJ1-2	TRBV12-3/TRBV12-4	TGTGCCAGCACCCCACCAGGGGGAAGCTATGGCTACACCTTC	CASTPPGGSYGYTF
-	-	TRBJ2-3	TRBV3-1	TGTGCCAGCAGCCAAGGCGGCTGGCGGTCCACAGATACGCAGTATTTT	CASSQGGWRSTDTQYF
TRBD2	-	TRBJ2-7	TRBV30	TGTGCCTGGAGTGTAAGACTAGCGGGAGCCGAGCAGTACTTC	CAWSVRLAGAEQYF
-	few	TRBJ2-6	TRBV10-3	TGTGCCATCAGTGAGGAAGGGGGAACGGGGGCCAACGTCCTGACTTTC	CAISEEGGTGANVLTF
TRBD1	-	TRBJ1-6	TRBV5-6	TGTGCCAGCAGCCCGCGAGGGGGCCGGCTCCCCCTCCACTTT	CASSPRGGRLPLHF